The present T cell receptor (beta chain) was sequenced within a study of blood T cell repertoires in COVID-19. Study overall: Material from acute and convalescent COVID-19 was sourced from the United States, Italy and Spain.

Clones were read by immunoSEQ multiplex PCR, and TCRdb kept only the in-frame ones, dropping some. The sample consists of 20,000 to 25,000 clones, around nine tenths of them appearing once. This CDR3 contains 14 residues. Looked up from germline, CDR1 is SGHAT and CDR2 is FQNNGV. By share, this clone ranks as medium-sized. At one end the junction does not follow the germline gene, possibly because of a read error. What was sequenced was peripheral blood. V gene TRBV11-2 combines with J gene TRBJ1-3, with unresolved D. This sequence originates from a human donor with active COVID-19. The donor label of this sample is uncertain. The CDR3 coding sequence is TGTGCCAGCACCTTATCGGGGACTGGAAACACCATATATTTT. Protein product: CASTLSGTGNTIYF.